This TCR beta chain was sequenced for a study of blood T cell repertoires in COVID-19. Study details: PBMCs, B-cell-depleted T cells, or T cells were the source of the cDNA or gDNA that made up the material.

The data were produced by immunoSEQ multiplex PCR, yet TCRdb's version contains in-frame clones alone and is incomplete. The repertoire holds 300,000 to 350,000 clones, with 80% to 90% as singletons. Residents of approximately 25 US areas, aged about 18 to 95 years, made up the participants. Which cohort a participant joined came from the clinical history participants gave. The CDR3 totals 13 residues. Germline V CDR1 and CDR2: KGHDR, SFDVKD. The junction had 1 base not matched to a gene; V was cut back by 3 bases and J by 5 bases. The sequence derives from a man aged 25-45 years who had recovered from COVID-19. This chain links TRBV24-1 with TRBJ1-2; 8 nucleotides line up with TRBD1. Sequencing was carried out using PBMCs or T cells enriched from blood (not recorded which). CDR3 bases: TGTGCCACCAGTGATCGACAGGGGTATGGCTACACCTTC. Its protein is CATSDRQGYGYTF.